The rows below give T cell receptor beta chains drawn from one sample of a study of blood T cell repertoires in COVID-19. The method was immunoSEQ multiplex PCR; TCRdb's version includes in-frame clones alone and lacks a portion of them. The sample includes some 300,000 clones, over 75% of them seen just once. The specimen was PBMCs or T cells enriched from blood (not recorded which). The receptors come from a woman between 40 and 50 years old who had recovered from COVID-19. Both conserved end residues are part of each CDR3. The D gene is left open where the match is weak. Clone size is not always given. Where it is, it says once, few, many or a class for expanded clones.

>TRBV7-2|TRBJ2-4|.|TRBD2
TGTGCCAGCGGACGGGGGGGATGGAAAAACATTCAGTACTTC
CASGRGGWKNIQYF
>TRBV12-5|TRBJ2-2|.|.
TGTGCTAGTGGGACTAGGAACACCGGGGAGCTGTTTTTT
CASGTRNTGELFF
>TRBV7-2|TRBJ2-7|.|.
TGTGCCAGCTCCCAGACCCGCGCGGGCCCGAGGAAGGGGCAGTACTTC
CASSQTRAGPRKGQYF
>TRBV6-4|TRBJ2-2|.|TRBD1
TGTGCCAGCAGGTACGACAGGGGGCGGAACACCGGGGAGCTGTTTTTT
CASRYDRGRNTGELFF
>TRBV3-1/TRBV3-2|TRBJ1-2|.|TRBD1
TGTGCCAGCAGCGCAAACAGGGGGTGGGGCTATGGCTACACCTTC
CASSANRGWGYGYTF
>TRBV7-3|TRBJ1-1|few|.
TGTGCCAGCAGCTTATCACCAGGGAGGGGGGAGGAAGCTTTCTTT
CASSLSPGRGEEAFF
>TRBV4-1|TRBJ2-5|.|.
TGCGCCAGCAGCCAGGGAGACGTAACTCAAGAGACCCAGTACTTC
CASSQGDVTQETQYF
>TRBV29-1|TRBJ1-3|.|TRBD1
TGCAGCGTACTGACAGGGTCTGGAAACACCATATATTTT
CSVLTGSGNTIYF
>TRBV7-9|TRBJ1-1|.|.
TGTGCCAGCAGCTTCGGGTCCACTGAAGCTTTCTTT
CASSFGSTEAFF
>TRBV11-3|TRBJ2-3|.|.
TGTGCCAGCAGGCGGGAAGAGAACCCAGATACGCAGTATTTT
CASRREENPDTQYF
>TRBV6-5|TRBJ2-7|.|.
TGTGCCAGCAGTTACTCTGGGCAGTCCCTAGAGCAGTACTTC
CASSYSGQSLEQYF
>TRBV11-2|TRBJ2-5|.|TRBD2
TGTGCCAGCAGCTTACGGGGACTAGCGGGGGGAGGAGAGACCCAGTACTTC
CASSLRGLAGGGETQYF
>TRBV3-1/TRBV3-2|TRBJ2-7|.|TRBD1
TGTGCCAGCAGCCAAGATCAGGGGGACAGGGGGAGGACCTACGAGCAGTACTTC
CASSQDQGDRGRTYEQYF
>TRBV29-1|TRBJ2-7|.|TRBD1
TGCAGCGTTGATCGACAGGGTTCCGAGCAGTACTTC
CSVDRQGSEQYF
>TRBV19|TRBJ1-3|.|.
TGTGCCAGTAGTATATCGGCCAGCGATAGCTCTGGAAACACCATATATTTT
CASSISASDSSGNTIYF
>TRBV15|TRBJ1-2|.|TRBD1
TGTGCCACCAGCAGATACCCGGGACAGGATTCTCTCTATGGCTACACCTTC
CATSRYPGQDSLYGYTF
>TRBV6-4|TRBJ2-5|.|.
TGTGCCAGCAGTTCCGAACGCGGGGAGACCCAGTACTTC
CASSSERGETQYF
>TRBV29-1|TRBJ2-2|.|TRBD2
TGCAGCGTCGGGACTAGCGGGATTAAGGGCGGGGAGCTGTTTTTT
CSVGTSGIKGGELFF
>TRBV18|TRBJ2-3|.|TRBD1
TGTGCCAGCTCCATCGGACAGGTAACAGATACGCAGTATTTT
CASSIGQVTDTQYF
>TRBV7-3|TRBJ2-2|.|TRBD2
TGTGCCAGCAGTCAAAACGGCGGGAGGATAACCGGGGAGCTGTTTTTT
CASSQNGGRITGELFF
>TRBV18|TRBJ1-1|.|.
TGTGCCAGCTCACCAAACTTGAACACTGAAGCTTTCTTT
CASSPNLNTEAFF
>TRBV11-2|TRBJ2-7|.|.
TGTGCCAGCAGCCTCAACAGGGTATCCTACGAGCAGTACTTC
CASSLNRVSYEQYF
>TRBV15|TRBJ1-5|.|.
TGTGCCACCAGCAGGGCTGGTAGCAATCAGCCCCAGCATTTT
CATSRAGSNQPQHF
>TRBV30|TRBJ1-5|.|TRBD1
TGTGCCTGGAGTGGGACGACAGGGGGATATCAGCCCCAGCATTTT
CAWSGTTGGYQPQHF
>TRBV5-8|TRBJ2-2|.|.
TGTGCCAGCAGCCGACAGGACAACACCGGGGAGCTGTTTTTT
CASSRQDNTGELFF
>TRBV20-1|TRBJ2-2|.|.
TGCAGTGCTAGGATTAGCGGGGAGCTGTTTTTT
CSARISGELFF
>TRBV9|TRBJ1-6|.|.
TGTGCCAGCAGCGTAGCCTCTAATTCACCCCTCCACTTT
CASSVASNSPLHF
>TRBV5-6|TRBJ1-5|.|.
TGTGCCAGCAGCTTGGTGCCGGGGGGCGATCAGCCCCAGCATTTT
CASSLVPGGDQPQHF
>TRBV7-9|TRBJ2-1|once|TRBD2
TGTGCCAGCAGCTTAGTTGCGGGAGGGAACTACAATGAGCAGTTCTTC
CASSLVAGGNYNEQFF
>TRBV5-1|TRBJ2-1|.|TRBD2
TGCGCCAGCAGCCAGGTGGTAGGAGCGGGAGCATACAATGAGCAGTTCTTC
CASSQVVGAGAYNEQFF